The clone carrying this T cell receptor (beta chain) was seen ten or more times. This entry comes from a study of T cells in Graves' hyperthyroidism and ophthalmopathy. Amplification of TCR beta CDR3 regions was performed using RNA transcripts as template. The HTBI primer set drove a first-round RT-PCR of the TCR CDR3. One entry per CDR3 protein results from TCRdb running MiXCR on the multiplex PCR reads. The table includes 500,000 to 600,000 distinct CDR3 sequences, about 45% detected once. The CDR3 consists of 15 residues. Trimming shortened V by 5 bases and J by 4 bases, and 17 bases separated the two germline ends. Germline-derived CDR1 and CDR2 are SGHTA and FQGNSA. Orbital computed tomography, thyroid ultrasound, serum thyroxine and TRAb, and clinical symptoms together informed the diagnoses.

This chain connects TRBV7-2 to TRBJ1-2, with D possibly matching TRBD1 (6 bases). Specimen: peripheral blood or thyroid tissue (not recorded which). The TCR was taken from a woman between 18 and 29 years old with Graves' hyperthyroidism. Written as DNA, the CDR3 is TGTGCCAGCAGCCCCGCTGGAGGGGGTGTCTATGGCTACACCTTC. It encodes CASSPAGGGVYGYTF.